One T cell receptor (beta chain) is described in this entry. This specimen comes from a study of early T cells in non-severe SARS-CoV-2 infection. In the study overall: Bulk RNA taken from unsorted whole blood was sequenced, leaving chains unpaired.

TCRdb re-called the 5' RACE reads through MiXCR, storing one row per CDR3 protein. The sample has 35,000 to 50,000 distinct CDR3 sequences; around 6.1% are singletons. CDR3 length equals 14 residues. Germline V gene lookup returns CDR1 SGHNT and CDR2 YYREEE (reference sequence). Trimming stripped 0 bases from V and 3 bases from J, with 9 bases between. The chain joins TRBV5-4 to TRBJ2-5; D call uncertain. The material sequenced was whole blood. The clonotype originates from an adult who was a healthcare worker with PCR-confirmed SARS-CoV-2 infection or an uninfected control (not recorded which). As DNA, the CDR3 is TGTGCCAGCAGCTTGGCCGTAGCAGAAGAGACCCAGTACTTC. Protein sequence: CASSLAVAEETQYF.